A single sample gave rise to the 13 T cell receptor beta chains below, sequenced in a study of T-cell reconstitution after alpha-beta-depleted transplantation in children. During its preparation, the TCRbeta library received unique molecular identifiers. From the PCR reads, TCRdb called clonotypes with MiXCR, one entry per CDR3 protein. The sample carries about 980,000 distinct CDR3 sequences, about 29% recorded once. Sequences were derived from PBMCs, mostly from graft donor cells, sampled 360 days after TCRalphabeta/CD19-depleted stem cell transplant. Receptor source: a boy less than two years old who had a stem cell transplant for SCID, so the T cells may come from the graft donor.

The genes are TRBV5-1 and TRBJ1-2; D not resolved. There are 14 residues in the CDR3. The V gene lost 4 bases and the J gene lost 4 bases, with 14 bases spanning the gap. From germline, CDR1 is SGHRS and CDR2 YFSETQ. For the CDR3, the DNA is TGCGCCAGCAGCCCCGGAACCCAGTTCTATGGCTACACCTTC. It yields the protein CASSPGTQFYGYTF.

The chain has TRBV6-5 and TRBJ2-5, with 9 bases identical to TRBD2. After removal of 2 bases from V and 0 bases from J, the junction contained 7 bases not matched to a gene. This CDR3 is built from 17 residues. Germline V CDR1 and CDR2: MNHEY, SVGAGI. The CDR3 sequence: CASSYLSSGMYQETQYF. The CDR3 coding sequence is TGTGCCAGCAGTTACCTATCTAGCGGGATGTACCAAGAGACCCAGTACTTC.

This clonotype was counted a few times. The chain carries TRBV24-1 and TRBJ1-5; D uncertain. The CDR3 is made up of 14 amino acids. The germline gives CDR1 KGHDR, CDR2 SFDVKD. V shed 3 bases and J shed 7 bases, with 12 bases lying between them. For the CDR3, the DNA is TGTGCCACCAGTGATCGTGACGGTCGGCAGCCCCAGCATTTT. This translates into CATSDRDGRQPQHF.

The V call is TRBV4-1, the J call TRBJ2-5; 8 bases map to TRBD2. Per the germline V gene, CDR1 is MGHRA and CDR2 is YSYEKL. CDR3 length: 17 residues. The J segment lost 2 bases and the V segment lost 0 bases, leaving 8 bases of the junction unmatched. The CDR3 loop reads CASSQEGAGGLQETQYF. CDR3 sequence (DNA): TGCGCCAGCAGCCAAGAGGGGGCGGGGGGATTGCAAGAGACCCAGTACTTC.

CDR3 in DNA: TGTGCCAGCAGCGCGGGGGTGTGGCGCGAGGCAGATACGCAGTATTTT. This sequence encodes CASSAGVWREADTQYF. The chain links TRBV7-9 to TRBJ2-3; 7 bases agree with TRBD2. The V gene end was trimmed by 5 bases and the J gene end by 4 bases; junction bases not matched to a gene: 12. CDR1 and CDR2 from the germline V gene are SEHNR and FQNEAQ (reference sequence). The CDR3 is 16 residues long.

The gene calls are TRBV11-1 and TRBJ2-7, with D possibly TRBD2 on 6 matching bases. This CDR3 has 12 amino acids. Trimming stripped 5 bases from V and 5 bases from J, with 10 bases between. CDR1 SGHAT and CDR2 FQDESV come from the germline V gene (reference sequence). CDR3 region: CASSATSNEQYF. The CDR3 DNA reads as TGTGCCAGCAGCGCCACTAGCAACGAGCAGTACTTC.

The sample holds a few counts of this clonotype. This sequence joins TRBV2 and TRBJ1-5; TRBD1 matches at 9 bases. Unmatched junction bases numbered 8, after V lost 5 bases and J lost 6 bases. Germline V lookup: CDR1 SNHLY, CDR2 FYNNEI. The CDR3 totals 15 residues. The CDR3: CASSNRDRAIQPQHF. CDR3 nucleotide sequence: TGTGCCAGCAGTAATAGGGACAGGGCGATTCAGCCCCAGCATTTT. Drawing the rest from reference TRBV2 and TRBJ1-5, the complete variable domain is EPEVTQTPSHQVTQMGQEVILRCVPISNHLYFYWYRQILGQKVEFLVSFYNNEISEKSEIFDDQFSVERPDGSNFTLKIRSTKLEDSAMYFCASSNRDRAIQPQHFGDGTRLSIL.

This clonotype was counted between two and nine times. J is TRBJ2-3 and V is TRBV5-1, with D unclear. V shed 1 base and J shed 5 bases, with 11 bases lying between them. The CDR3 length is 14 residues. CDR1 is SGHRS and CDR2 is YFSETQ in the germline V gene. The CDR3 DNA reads TGCGCCAGCAGCTTGTTCACCCGCGGAGATACGCAGTATTTT. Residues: CASSLFTRGDTQYF.

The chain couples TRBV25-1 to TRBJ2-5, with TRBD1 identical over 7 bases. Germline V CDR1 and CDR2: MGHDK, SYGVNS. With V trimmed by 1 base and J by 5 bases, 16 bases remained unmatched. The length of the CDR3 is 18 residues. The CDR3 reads CASSEFGQARHFRETQYF. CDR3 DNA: TGTGCCAGCAGTGAATTTGGACAGGCTCGCCATTTTAGGGAGACCCAGTACTTC.

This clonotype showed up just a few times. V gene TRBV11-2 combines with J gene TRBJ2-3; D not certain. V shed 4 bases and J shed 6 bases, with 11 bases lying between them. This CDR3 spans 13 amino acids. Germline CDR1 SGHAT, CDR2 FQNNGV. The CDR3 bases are TGTGCCAGCAGCTCCCTCTCCCGGGATACGCAGTATTTT. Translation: CASSSLSRDTQYF.

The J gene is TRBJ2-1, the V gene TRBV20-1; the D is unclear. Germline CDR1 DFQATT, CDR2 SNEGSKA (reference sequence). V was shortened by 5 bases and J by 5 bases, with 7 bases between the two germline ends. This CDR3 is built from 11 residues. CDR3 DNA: TGCAGTGCTGCGGTTCACAATGAGCAGTTCTTC. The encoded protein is CSAAVHNEQFF.

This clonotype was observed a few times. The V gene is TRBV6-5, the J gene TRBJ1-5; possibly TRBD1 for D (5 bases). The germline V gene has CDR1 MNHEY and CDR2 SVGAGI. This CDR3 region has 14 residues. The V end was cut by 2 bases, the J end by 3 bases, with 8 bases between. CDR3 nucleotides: TGTGCCAGCAGTTACGTGGGACCCAATCAGCCCCAGCATTTT. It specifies CASSYVGPNQPQHF.

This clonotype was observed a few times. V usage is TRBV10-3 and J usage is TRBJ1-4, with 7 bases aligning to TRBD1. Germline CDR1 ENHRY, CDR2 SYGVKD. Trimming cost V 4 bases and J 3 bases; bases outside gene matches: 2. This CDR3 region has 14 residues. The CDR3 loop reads CAISGGQPNEKLFF. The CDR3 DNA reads TGTGCCATCAGTGGGGGACAGCCTAATGAAAAACTGTTTTTT.